This TCR beta chain originates from a study of T cell changes during pregnancy in multiple sclerosis. This CDR3 contains 15 residues. Profiling relied on immunoSEQ multiplex PCR, and the TCRdb table lists in-frame clones only, not all of them. The repertoire has more than 70,000 clones, 93% of them found once; the top ten carry more than 2.5%. The chain employs TRBV21-1 and TRBJ1-1; the table's TRBD1 call for D was not verified on the DNA. TRBV21-1 is termed a pseudogene. Sequencing was performed on peripheral blood, taken in the second trimester of pregnancy. This clonotype was sampled from a female donor with multiple sclerosis, enrolled in a pregnancy study. CDR3: CASSNGQGRNTEAFF. The CDR3 DNA follows: TGTGCCAGCAGCAACGGACAGGGTCGGAACACTGAAGCTTTCTTT.